The clone carrying this TCR beta chain was counted a single time. What it binds is not known. The CDR3 has 14 residues. Trimming took 2 bases from V and 5 from J; bases not matched to a gene: 6. Germline loops: CDR1 SGHRS, CDR2 YFSETQ. The source of the sample is a study of a mutant IDH1 vaccine in newly diagnosed glioma. Overall study: First vaccine doses came 4-6 weeks after radiotherapy alone, or with temozolomide cycles. The treated population exhibited a male proportion of around 62%, a female proportion of roughly 40%, and a mean age of around 40 years. Before enrollment, the patients had been treated with radiotherapy alone, temozolomide alone, or both together. Most of them had received both.

Clones were sequenced by immunoSEQ multiplex PCR, and TCRdb holds only the in-frame ones, with some missing. The table shows about 120,000 clones, with 85% to 90% occurring only once. Time point described: week 11, during vaccination. The content of each vaccine dose was 300 ug of mutant IDH1 20-mer peptide, and topical imiquimod accompanied it. This chain connects TRBV5-1 to TRBJ2-7; 8 nucleotides match TRBD1. This specimen was PBMCs, taken from a glioma patient whose treatment included an IDH1 peptide vaccine. This receptor was identified in a woman in her 50s with glioma. The CDR3 loop is CASSFTGTGDEQYF. The CDR3 coding sequence is TGCGCCAGCAGCTTTACCGGGACAGGTGACGAGCAGTACTTC.